The 21 T cell receptor beta chains listed next were all sequenced from one sample in a study of T-cell memory formation after mild COVID-19. MiXCR, applied by TCRdb to the 5' RACE reads, yields one record per CDR3 protein. The repertoire consists of 250,000 or so distinct CDR3 sequences, with under 20% occurring once and the leading ten covering more than 20%. Sequenced material: PBMCs or a T cell subset sorted from them (not recorded which). The source is a man aged 18 to 30 who had mild COVID-19 (a few samples of this study predate the infection). Cell type and time point are not known.

This sequence joins TRBV6-2 or TRBV6-3 and TRBJ1-5, with D possibly being TRBD1 (5 bases). V was cut by 3 bases and J by 0 bases, with 15 bases left in between. The germline V gene has CDR1 MNHEY and CDR2 SVGEGT. The CDR3 has 17 amino acids. The CDR3 loop is CASSYAREGYSNQPQHF. The CDR3 coding sequence is TGTGCCAGCAGTTATGCCAGGGAGGGGTATAGCAATCAGCCCCAGCATTTT.

The CDR3 sequence: CASSQAGFGIQYF. In DNA, the CDR3 is TGTGCCAGCAGCCAGGCGGGTTTTGGCATTCAGTACTTC. V is TRBV5-6 and J is TRBJ2-4; TRBD2 is a possible D gene (5 bases). In germline, CDR1 is SGHDT, CDR2 YYEEEE. Trimming shortened V by 4 bases and J by 9 bases, and 14 bases separated the two germline ends. The CDR3 totals 13 residues.

This chain connects TRBV28 to TRBJ1-2; D is ambiguous. V was shortened by 3 bases and J by 6 bases, with 14 bases between the two germline ends. CDR3 length: 14 residues. The germline gives CDR1 MDHEN, CDR2 SYDVKM. The CDR3 sequence is CASSFRAAQDGYTF. CDR3 DNA: TGTGCCAGCAGTTTTCGTGCTGCGCAAGATGGCTACACCTTC.

This clonotype appeared a few times. The rearrangement joins TRBV6-2 or TRBV6-3 to TRBJ1-5; D is possibly TRBD1 (6 bases). Germline V gene sequence: CDR1 MNHEY, CDR2 SVGEGT. CDR3 length: 15 amino acids. Trimming left V 7 bases short and J 0 bases short, with 13 bases between. Written as DNA, the CDR3 is TGTGCCAGCAAACGACAGGAGTCTAGCAATCAGCCCCAGCATTTT. Amino acid sequence: CASKRQESSNQPQHF.

There are a few counts of this clonotype. The V call is TRBV6-2 or TRBV6-3, the J call TRBJ1-1; possible D gene TRBD1, 5 bases. Germline assignment: CDR1 MNHEY and CDR2 SVGEGT. CDR3 length equals 12 residues. Trimming left V 7 bases short and J 5 bases short, with 11 bases between. The CDR3 sequence: CASTTGGTEAFF. DNA for the CDR3: TGTGCCAGCACCACGGGGGGAACTGAAGCTTTCTTT.

The chain recombines TRBV5-1 with TRBJ1-3, with D possibly being TRBD1 (6 bases). V was pared by 4 bases and J by 1 base, with 15 bases between. CDR3 length: 16 amino acids. Per the germline V gene, CDR1 is SGHRS and CDR2 is YFSETQ. CDR3 nucleotide sequence: TGCGCCAGCAGCACGGACAGTTCGGGGTCTGGAAACACCATATATTTT. It encodes CASSTDSSGSGNTIYF.

This clonotype showed up just a few times. One end of the junction fails to match germline, which may point to a read error. CDR3: CASTLVGDLFYGYTF. The CDR3, as DNA: TGTGCCAGCACCTTAGTCGGGGACTTGTTCTATGGCTACACCTTC. The chain carries TRBV7-2 and TRBJ1-2, with a weak D call TRBD1 (5 bases). Germline V gives CDR1 SGHTA, CDR2 FQGNSA. This CDR3 is built from 15 residues.

The CDR3 DNA is TGTGCCAGCCCGTACAGGGGCCCCTACGAGCAGTACTTC. This translates into CASPYRGPYEQYF. This chain joins TRBV21-1 and TRBJ2-7. TRBV21-1 corresponds to a pseudogene. CDR3 length equals 13 residues.

The gene calls are TRBV4-1 and TRBJ2-2; D is perhaps TRBD1 or TRBD2 (5 bases each). The CDR3 length is 15 residues. The V end lost 0 bases, the J end lost 5 bases, and 10 bases lay between the germline ends. Germline V gene data show CDR1 as MGHRA and CDR2 as YSYEKL. CDR3 in amino acids: CASSQDGGRTGELFF. Here the CDR3 DNA reads TGCGCCAGCAGCCAAGATGGGGGTAGGACCGGGGAGCTGTTTTTT.

This clonotype was seen more than once but under ten times. The chain combines TRBV5-1 with TRBJ2-1, with TRBD2 matching over 15 bases. Germline CDR1 reads SGHRS; CDR2 reads YFSETQ. The length of the CDR3 is 18 residues. Trimming took 4 bases from V and 4 from J; bases not matched to a gene: 9. CDR3 DNA sequence: TGCGCCAGCAGCCCCGGGACTAGCGGGGGGCTGACGTACAATGAGCAGTTCTTC. This codes for CASSPGTSGGLTYNEQFF.

In this sample, this clonotype turned up a few times. V gene TRBV12-3 or TRBV12-4 combines with J gene TRBJ1-5; TRBD1 agrees at 12 bases. The CDR3 is 15 residues long. The V and J ends lost 7 bases and 5 bases, in that order; junction bases with no gene match: 6. CDR3 nucleotide sequence: TGTGCCAGCATCCCGGGACAGGGGGCTCATCAGCCCCAGCATTTT. Protein product: CASIPGQGAHQPQHF.

This clonotype has more than one count but fewer than ten. The junction departs from germline at one end; a sequencing error may be responsible. The chain employs TRBV9 and TRBJ2-1; 11 bases are shared with TRBD2. Germline CDR1 SGDLS, CDR2 YYNGEE. This CDR3 comprises 13 residues. Here the CDR3 reads CASSGGAANEQFF. Here the CDR3 DNA reads TGTGCCAGTAGCGGGGGGGCCGCCAATGAGCAGTTCTTC. The complete variable domain, with remaining parts taken from reference TRBV9 and TRBJ2-1, reads DSGVTQTPKHLITATGQRVTLRCSPRSGDLSVYWYQQSLDQGLQFLIQYYNGEERAKGNILERFSAQQFPDLHSELNLSSLELGDSALYFCASSGGAANEQFFGPGTRLTVL.

The rearrangement links TRBV7-8 to TRBJ1-4, with D possibly matching TRBD1 (5 bases). Trimming stripped 8 bases from V and 8 bases from J, with 18 bases between. Germline V lookup: CDR1 SGHVS, CDR2 FQNEAQ. This CDR3 region has 14 residues. The CDR3 coding sequence is TGTGCCAGCGGGGCAGGGTGGTTTGGGGAAAAACTGTTTTTT. Its translation: CASGAGWFGEKLFF.

This clonotype was observed a few times. The chain carries TRBV7-2 and TRBJ2-1; D ambiguous. CDR3 size: 13 residues. The V end lost 1 base, the J end lost 7 bases, and 8 bases lay between the germline ends. From germline, CDR1 is SGHTA and CDR2 FQGNSA. The CDR3 DNA sequence: TGTGCCAGCAGCTTAGGCCCGCTGAATGAGCAGTTCTTC. Residues: CASSLGPLNEQFF.

V gene TRBV6-5 combines with J gene TRBJ2-2, with D hard to call. V was pared by 0 bases and J by 0 bases, with 5 bases between. Germline assignment: CDR1 MNHEY and CDR2 SVGAGI. CDR3 length equals 15 residues. The CDR3: CASSYSRANTGELFF. The CDR3 coding sequence is TGTGCCAGCAGTTACTCGAGAGCGAACACCGGGGAGCTGTTTTTT.

The J gene is TRBJ1-2, the V gene TRBV7-6; no reliable D call. The CDR3 covers 13 residues. Germline CDR1 and CDR2: SGHVS and FNYEAQ. Trimming stripped 7 bases from V and 3 bases from J, with 12 bases between. The CDR3 DNA is TGTGCCAGCACTTCTCAGCCTGACTATGGCTACACCTTC. It yields the protein CASTSQPDYGYTF.

This clonotype came up a few times. The chain links TRBV5-1 to TRBJ2-2; tentatively, D is TRBD2 (6 bases). This CDR3 has 13 residues. V lost 6 bases and J 3 bases, leaving 9 bases between the germline ends. Germline V CDR1 and CDR2: SGHRS, YFSETQ. The DNA for the CDR3 is TGCGCCAGCATCCCGGGGGACACCGGGGAGCTGTTTTTT. Translated: CASIPGDTGELFF.

A few counts support this clonotype. The chain couples TRBV7-6 to TRBJ2-3; D not resolved. V was cut by 4 bases and J by 1 base, with 15 bases left in between. Germline assignment: CDR1 SGHVS and CDR2 FNYEAQ. The CDR3 has 16 residues. CDR3 sequence: CASSYPLLKGTDTQYF. Written as DNA, the CDR3 is TGTGCCAGCAGCTACCCTTTGTTAAAGGGCACAGATACGCAGTATTTT.

The chain recombines TRBV7-9 with TRBJ2-7; D tentatively fits TRBD1 or TRBD2 (7 bases each). V dropped 6 bases and J dropped 2 bases, with 17 bases sitting between them. The CDR3 runs to 15 residues. Germline loops: CDR1 SEHNR, CDR2 FQNEAQ (reference sequence). The CDR3 is CASRPSSGGAYEQYF. Here the CDR3 DNA reads TGTGCCAGCAGGCCGTCGTCAGGGGGGGCCTACGAGCAGTACTTC. Based on the CDR3 plus reference TRBV7-9 and TRBJ2-7, the full variable domain is DTGVSQNPRHKITKRGQNVTFRCDPISEHNRLYWYRQTLGQGPEFLTYFQNEAQLEKSRLLSDRFSAERPKGSFSTLEIQRTEQGDSAMYLCASRPSSGGAYEQYFGPGTRLTVT.

This chain links TRBV7-2 with TRBJ2-1; D may be TRBD1 or TRBD2 (5 bases each). V lost 3 bases, J lost 13 bases, and 19 bases lay in between. Per the germline V gene, CDR1 is SGHTA and CDR2 is FQGNSA. The CDR3 extends over 14 amino acids. The CDR3, as DNA: TGTGCCAGCAGCTTTGGGACGGAGTCCATTAGACAGTTCTTC. This gives the protein CASSFGTESIRQFF.

CDR3 in DNA: TGCGCCAGCAGCTTGGACGACAGGGGGCTGGGGGCCCTCCACTTT. Amino acids: CASSLDDRGLGALHF. The chain employs TRBV5-1 and TRBJ1-6, with TRBD1 identical over 10 bases. The germline V gene encodes CDR1 SGHRS and CDR2 YFSETQ. The CDR3 runs 15 residues. The V and J ends lost 0 bases and 14 bases, in that order; junction bases with no gene match: 8.